This T cell receptor (beta chain) is drawn from a study of CD8 T cell repertoires and HIV-1 epitope variants. Clones were read by immunoSEQ multiplex PCR, and TCRdb kept only the in-frame ones, dropping some. The sample includes roughly 4,800 clones, about two thirds of them seen just once. With 1 base removed from V and 0 bases from J, the gap between germline ends came to 17 bases. This CDR3 spans 18 amino acids. Germline lookup yields CDR1 MGHRA and CDR2 YSYEKL. Notes on this clone: Its target is unknown.

The chain couples TRBV4-1 to TRBJ2-3; tentatively, D is TRBD1 (6 bases). The sequence derives from a male donor with HIV. Specimen: cultured CD8+ T cells derived from PBMCs. CDR3 nucleotide sequence: TGCGCCAGCAGCCAAGGGGCCCGCAGGGGATCTAGCACAGATACGCAGTATTTT. Translation gives CASSQGARRGSSTDTQYF.